These 20 T cell receptor beta chains were sequenced from one sample in a study of T-cell memory formation after mild COVID-19 (dated by TCRdb to 2020 to 2023). Libraries were built with 5' RACE. The instrument was an Illumina NovaSeq 6000. Using fastp at Q25 and MiXCR, TCRdb reprocessed the public reads and kept productive beta chains. A single entry per CDR3 protein holds the most common genes and DNA from its merged rows. In this sample the table shows just over 400,000 distinct CDR3 sequences, roughly a quarter of which occur a single time. The ten largest account for over 10% of the sample. Sequencing was done on a sample of PBMCs or a T cell subset sorted from them (not recorded which). The origin of the receptors is an adult woman who had mild COVID-19 (a few samples of this study predate the infection). The sample titles of this study are shuffled in the database, so cell type and time point are left out; the donor was told from shared clones.

The chain joins TRBV20-1 to TRBJ2-1; D not resolved. Germline CDR1 and CDR2: DFQATT and SNEGSKA (reference sequence). The V end lost 0 bases, the J end lost 2 bases, and 11 bases lay between the germline ends. CDR3 length equals 15 residues. The CDR3: CSARDQDVAYNEQFF. CDR3 in DNA: TGCAGTGCTAGAGATCAGGACGTAGCCTACAATGAGCAGTTCTTC.

The CDR3 loop reads CASSQDIERGGSGTDTQYF. The CDR3 DNA reads as TGCGCCAGCAGCCAAGATATAGAGCGGGGGGGCTCGGGCACAGATACGCAGTATTTT. The V call is TRBV4-1, the J call TRBJ2-3; TRBD2 matches at 10 bases. The length of the CDR3 is 19 residues. V gave up 0 bases and J gave up 1 base; unmatched junction bases: 10. The germline gives CDR1 MGHRA, CDR2 YSYEKL.

This clonotype was seen a handful of times. The V gene is TRBV27, the J gene TRBJ2-3; 9 positions match TRBD1. Germline assignment: CDR1 MNHEY and CDR2 SMNVEV (reference sequence). The V and J ends lost 6 bases and 3 bases, in that order; junction bases with no gene match: 7. The CDR3 runs to 15 residues. The CDR3 reads CASRSKQGATDTQYF. The CDR3 DNA is TGTGCCAGCAGGTCAAAACAGGGGGCGACAGATACGCAGTATTTT.

This chain connects TRBV5-1 to TRBJ2-4, with D unclear. The CDR3 covers 14 residues. Trimming pared 1 base from V and 8 bases from J, leaving 13 bases between. CDR1 and CDR2 from the germline V gene are SGHRS and YFSETQ. Here the CDR3 reads CASSLRVVGDIQYF. CDR3 DNA sequence: TGCGCCAGCAGCTTGCGGGTGGTCGGAGACATTCAGTACTTC.

The chain recombines TRBV10-2 with TRBJ1-1, with a tentative D call TRBD1 (6 bases). The CDR3 covers 14 residues. V was cut by 6 bases and J by 1 base, with 12 bases left in between. The V gene's germline CDR1 is WSHSY and CDR2 SAAADI. Here the CDR3 DNA reads TGCGCCAGCAGGTTATACAGGGAGAACACTGAAGCTTTCTTT. Residues: CASRLYRENTEAFF.

There are a few counts of this clonotype. The gene calls are TRBV14 and TRBJ1-4; D uncertain. The ends were cut back, 1 base at V and 8 bases at J, with 11 bases in the middle. The CDR3 length is 14 residues. Germline CDR1 and CDR2: SGHDN and FVKESK. The DNA of the CDR3 is TGTGCCAGCAGCCAAGTAGGGCGACGGGAAAAACTGTTTTTT. This translates into CASSQVGRREKLFF.

V gene TRBV6-2 or TRBV6-3 combines with J gene TRBJ2-5; 7 bases are a match to TRBD1. V shed 5 bases, J shed 5 bases, and the junction held 8 bases outside the gene matches. This CDR3 has 14 residues. Germline CDR1 reads MNHEY; CDR2 reads SVGEGT. The CDR3 bases are TGTGCCAGCAGTCAGGGGACAGTCGGGGAGACCCAGTACTTC. As protein: CASSQGTVGETQYF.

The chain links TRBV7-9 to TRBJ2-7; D uncertain. The CDR3 has 14 amino acids. Germline-derived CDR1 and CDR2 are SEHNR and FQNEAQ (reference sequence). V was trimmed by 4 bases and J by 7 bases, leaving 17 bases between them. The CDR3 DNA is TGTGCCAGCAGCTCACAGTTCTCCTTTAGGGAGCAGTACTTC. Its translation is CASSSQFSFREQYF.

V and J are TRBV6-5 and TRBJ2-7, with 8 bases that match TRBD1. Trimming removed 9 bases from V and 5 bases from J; junction bases left unmatched: 9. Per the germline V gene, CDR1 is MNHEY and CDR2 is SVGAGI. CDR3 size: 13 residues. The CDR3 DNA is TGTGCCAGTAGAGACAGGGGCGTCGACGAGCAGTACTTC. This sequence encodes CASRDRGVDEQYF.

The V gene is TRBV6-6, the J gene TRBJ2-3; 8 nucleotides line up with TRBD1. The germline CDR1 and CDR2 sequences are MNHNY and SVGAGI (reference sequence). The CDR3 has 15 amino acids. J lost 5 bases, V lost 3 bases, and 7 bases had no gene match. CDR3 nucleotides: TGTGCCAGCAGTTATGGGCAGGGGGCGAAAGATACGCAGTATTTT. Its translation is CASSYGQGAKDTQYF.

The chain carries TRBV13 and TRBJ2-3; 8 positions agree with TRBD2. V lost 0 bases and J lost 1; bases outside the gene matches: 9. The length of the CDR3 is 18 residues. Germline V gene data show CDR1 as PRHDT and CDR2 as FYEKMQ (reference sequence). This CDR3 is CASSLGRGGLDRTDTQYF. CDR3 in DNA: TGTGCCAGCAGCTTAGGACGGGGGGGGCTGGACCGCACAGATACGCAGTATTTT.

The chain has TRBV7-6 and TRBJ2-3; 7 bases agree with TRBD2. The CDR3 loop spans 16 amino acids. CDR1 is SGHVS, CDR2 FNYEAQ, per germline. J gave up 0 bases and V 2 bases, and 5 bases lay outside the gene matches. The CDR3 protein is CASSLWSSGSTDTQYF. The CDR3 DNA reads TGTGCCAGCAGCTTATGGTCTAGCGGTAGCACAGATACGCAGTATTTT.

This clonotype was observed a few times. The genes are TRBV29-1 and TRBJ2-1; D might be TRBD2 (6 bases). CDR1 SQVTM and CDR2 ANQGSEA come from the germline V gene. CDR3 length equals 14 residues. V was shortened by 0 bases and J by 7 bases, with 13 bases between the two germline ends. DNA for the CDR3: TGCAGCGTTGAAGATCGCGGGACGATGAATGAGCAGTTCTTC. This codes for CSVEDRGTMNEQFF.

The V gene is TRBV12-3 or TRBV12-4, the J gene TRBJ2-7, with 7 bases fitting TRBD1. The CDR3 contains 15 residues. With 3 bases clipped from V and 3 bases from J, the junction kept 8 bases outside the gene matches. The CDR3 bases are TGTGCCAGCAGTTTTCCTTCCGGGACAGACTACGAGCAGTACTTC. Protein product: CASSFPSGTDYEQYF.

The genes are TRBV5-1 and TRBJ1-5, with 7 bases lining up with TRBD1. The CDR3 contains 16 residues. Per germline, CDR1 SGHRS and CDR2 YFSETQ. Trimming removed 3 bases from V and 0 bases from J; junction bases left unmatched: 6. In DNA, the CDR3 is TGCGCCAGCAGCTGGGACAGTCCCTATAGCAATCAGCCCCAGCATTTT. Protein: CASSWDSPYSNQPQHF.

This clonotype appeared many times. The rearrangement links TRBV5-1 to TRBJ2-3; 13 bases match TRBD2. CDR1 is SGHRS, CDR2 YFSETQ, per germline. The CDR3 sequence is 16 residues long. V shed 4 bases and J 2 bases; nucleotides not matched to a gene: 4. The CDR3 sequence is CASSQGLAGSTDTQYF. The CDR3 DNA reads as TGCGCCAGCAGCCAGGGACTAGCGGGGTCCACAGATACGCAGTATTTT.

The chain joins TRBV20-1 to TRBJ2-7; TRBD2 matches 13 bases. The trim removed 2 bases at V and 3 bases at J, leaving 4 bases unmatched. The CDR3 has 15 residues. Germline V gene data show CDR1 as DFQATT and CDR2 as SNEGSKA (reference sequence). CDR3: CSARLRLAGGYEQYF. The CDR3 bases are TGCAGTGCTAGACTCCGACTAGCGGGGGGCTACGAGCAGTACTTC.

The rearrangement links TRBV12-3 or TRBV12-4 to TRBJ2-1; D possibly corresponds to TRBD2 (6 bases). This CDR3 has 17 amino acids. Trimming removed 5 bases from V and 6 bases from J, with 23 bases in between. The CDR3, as DNA: TGTGCCAGCAGTCAATCTCCCGGGACTGCCGACTCCAATGAGCAGTTCTTC. Translating it yields CASSQSPGTADSNEQFF.

This chain links TRBV24-1 with TRBJ1-2; D is possibly TRBD1 (5 bases). Germline CDR1 KGHDR, CDR2 SFDVKD. V was cut by 3 bases and J by 7 bases, with 17 bases left in between. This CDR3 is built from 15 residues. CDR3 sequence reads: CATSDPEGTPGGYTF. CDR3 DNA sequence: TGTGCCACCAGTGATCCGGAAGGGACTCCAGGTGGCTACACCTTC.

This clonotype occurred once. The chain recombines TRBV20-1 with TRBJ2-5; D gene uncertain. Trimming pared 2 bases from V and 0 bases from J, leaving 13 bases between. The germline gives CDR1 DFQATT, CDR2 SNEGSKA (reference sequence). This CDR3 is 15 amino acids long. CDR3 bases: TGCAGTGCTAGAAATGCCGGACGGTACCAAGAGACCCAGTACTTC. Translated, it gives CSARNAGRYQETQYF.